This T cell receptor beta chain emerged from a study of control samples from healthy donors and cancer patients. Germline V lookup: CDR1 MNHEY, CDR2 SVGAGI. The CDR3 consists of 15 residues. Germline trimming cut 2 bases from V and 2 bases from J; bases unmatched to any gene: 2. The assay was immunoSEQ multiplex PCR, and TCRdb's table has in-frame clones only and misses some. The table shows some 35,000 clones, with under 95% occurring only once. Sequenced material: PBMCs. This chain uses TRBV6-5 with TRBJ2-5; 10 bases agree with TRBD2. The TCR sequence derives from a man aged 35-49 years with colorectal cancer. The CDR3 loop reads CASSYGLAVQETQYF. The CDR3 DNA reads as TGTGCCAGCAGTTACGGACTAGCGGTACAAGAGACCCAGTACTTC.